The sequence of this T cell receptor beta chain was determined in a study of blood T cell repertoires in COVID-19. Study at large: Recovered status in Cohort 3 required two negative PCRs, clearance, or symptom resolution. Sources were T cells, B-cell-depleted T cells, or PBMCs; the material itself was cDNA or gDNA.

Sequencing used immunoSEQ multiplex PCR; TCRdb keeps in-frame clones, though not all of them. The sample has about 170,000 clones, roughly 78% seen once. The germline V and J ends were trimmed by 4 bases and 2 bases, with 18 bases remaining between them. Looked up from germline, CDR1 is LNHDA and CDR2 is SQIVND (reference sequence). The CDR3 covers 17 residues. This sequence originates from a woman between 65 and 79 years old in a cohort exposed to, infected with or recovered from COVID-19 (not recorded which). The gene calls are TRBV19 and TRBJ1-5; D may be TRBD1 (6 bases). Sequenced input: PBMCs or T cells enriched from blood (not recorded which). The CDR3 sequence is CASSTLWGGIGNQPQHF. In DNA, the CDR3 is TGTGCCAGTAGTACCCTATGGGGGGGCATCGGCAATCAGCCCCAGCATTTT. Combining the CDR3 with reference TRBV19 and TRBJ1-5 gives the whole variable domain DGGITQSPKYLFRKEGQNVTLSCEQNLNHDAMYWYRQDPGQGLRLIYYSQIVNDFQKGDIAEGYSVSREKKESFPLTVTSAQKNPTAFYLCASSTLWGGIGNQPQHFGDGTRLSIL.